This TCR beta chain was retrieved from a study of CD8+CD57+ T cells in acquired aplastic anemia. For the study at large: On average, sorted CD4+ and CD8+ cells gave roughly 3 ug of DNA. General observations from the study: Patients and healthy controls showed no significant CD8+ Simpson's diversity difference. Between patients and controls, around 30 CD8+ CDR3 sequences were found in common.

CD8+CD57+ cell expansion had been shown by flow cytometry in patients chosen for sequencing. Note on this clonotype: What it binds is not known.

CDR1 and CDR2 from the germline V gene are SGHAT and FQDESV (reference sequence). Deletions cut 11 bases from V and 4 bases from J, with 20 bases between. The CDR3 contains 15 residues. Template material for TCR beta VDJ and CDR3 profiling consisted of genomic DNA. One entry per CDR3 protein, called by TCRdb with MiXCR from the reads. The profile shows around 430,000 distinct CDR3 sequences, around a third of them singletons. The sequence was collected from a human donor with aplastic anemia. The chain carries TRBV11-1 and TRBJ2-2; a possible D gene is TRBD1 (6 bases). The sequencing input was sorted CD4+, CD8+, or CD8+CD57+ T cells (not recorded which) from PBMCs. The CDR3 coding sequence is TGTGCCGGACCGACAGGATATCTTGGCACCGGGGAGCTGTTTTTT. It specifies CAGPTGYLGTGELFF.